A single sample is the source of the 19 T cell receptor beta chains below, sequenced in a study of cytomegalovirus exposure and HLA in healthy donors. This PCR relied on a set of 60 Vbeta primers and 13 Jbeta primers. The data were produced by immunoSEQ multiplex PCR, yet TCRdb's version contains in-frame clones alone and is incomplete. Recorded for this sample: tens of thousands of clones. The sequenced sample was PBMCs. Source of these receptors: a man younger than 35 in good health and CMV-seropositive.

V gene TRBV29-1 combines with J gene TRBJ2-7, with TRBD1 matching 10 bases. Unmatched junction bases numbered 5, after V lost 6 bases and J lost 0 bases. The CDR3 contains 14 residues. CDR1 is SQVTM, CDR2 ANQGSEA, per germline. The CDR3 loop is CSVLDRGSSYEQYF. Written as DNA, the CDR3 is TGCAGCGTCTTGGACAGGGGGAGCTCCTACGAGCAGTACTTC.

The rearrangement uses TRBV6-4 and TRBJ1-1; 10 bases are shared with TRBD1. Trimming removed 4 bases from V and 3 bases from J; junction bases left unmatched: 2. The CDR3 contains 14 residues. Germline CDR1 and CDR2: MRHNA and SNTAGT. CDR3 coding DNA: TGTGCCAGCAGTGTCGGGACAGGGGACACTGAAGCTTTCTTT. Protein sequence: CASSVGTGDTEAFF.

The CDR3 spells CASSLSGTGAFGTEAFF. The CDR3 DNA sequence: TGTGCCAGCAGCTTGAGCGGGACAGGGGCGTTCGGCACTGAAGCTTTCTTT. V is TRBV5-6 and J is TRBJ1-1; 10 bases agree with TRBD1. CDR1 is SGHDT and CDR2 is YYEEEE in the germline V gene. The ends lost 1 base at V and 4 bases at J; junction bases unmatched: 10. The CDR3 totals 17 residues.

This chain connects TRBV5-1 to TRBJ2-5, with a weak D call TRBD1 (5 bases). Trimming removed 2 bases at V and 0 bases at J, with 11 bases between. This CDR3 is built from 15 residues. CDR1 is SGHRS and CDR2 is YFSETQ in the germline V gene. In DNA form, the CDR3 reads TGCGCCAGCAGCTTTTCAGGGCCGTACCAAGAGACCCAGTACTTC. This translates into CASSFSGPYQETQYF. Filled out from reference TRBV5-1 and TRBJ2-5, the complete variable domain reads KAGVTQTPRYLIKTRGQQVTLSCSPISGHRSVSWYQQTPGQGLQFLFEYFSETQRNKGNFPGRFSGRQFSNSRSEMNVSTLELGDSALYLCASSFSGPYQETQYFGPGTRLLVL.

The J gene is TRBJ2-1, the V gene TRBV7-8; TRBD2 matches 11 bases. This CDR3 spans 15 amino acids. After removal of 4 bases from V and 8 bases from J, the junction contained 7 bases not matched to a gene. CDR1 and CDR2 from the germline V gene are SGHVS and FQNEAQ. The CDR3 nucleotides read TGTGCCAGCAGCTCTCTAGCGGGGGGCCTAGATGAGCAGTTCTTC. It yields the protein CASSSLAGGLDEQFF.

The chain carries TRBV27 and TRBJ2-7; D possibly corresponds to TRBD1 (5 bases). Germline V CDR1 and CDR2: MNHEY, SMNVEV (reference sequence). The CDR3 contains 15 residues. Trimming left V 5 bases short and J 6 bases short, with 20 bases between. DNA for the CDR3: TGTGCCAGCAGTGAGCAGGGAAGGAATGCCGGCGAGCAGTACTTC. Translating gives CASSEQGRNAGEQYF.

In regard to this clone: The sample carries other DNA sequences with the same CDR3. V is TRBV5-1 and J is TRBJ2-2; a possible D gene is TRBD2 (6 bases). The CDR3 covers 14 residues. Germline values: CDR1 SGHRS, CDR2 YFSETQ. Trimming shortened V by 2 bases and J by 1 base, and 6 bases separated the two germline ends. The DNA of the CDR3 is TGCGCCAGCAGCTTAGCGGGGAACACCGGGGAGCTGTTTTTT. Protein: CASSLAGNTGELFF.

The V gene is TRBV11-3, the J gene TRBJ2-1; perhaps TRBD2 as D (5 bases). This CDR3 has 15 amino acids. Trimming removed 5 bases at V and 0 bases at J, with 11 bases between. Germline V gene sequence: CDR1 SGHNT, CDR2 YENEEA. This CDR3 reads CASSSRLASYNEQFF. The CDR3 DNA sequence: TGTGCCAGCAGCAGCCGGCTAGCCTCCTACAATGAGCAGTTCTTC.

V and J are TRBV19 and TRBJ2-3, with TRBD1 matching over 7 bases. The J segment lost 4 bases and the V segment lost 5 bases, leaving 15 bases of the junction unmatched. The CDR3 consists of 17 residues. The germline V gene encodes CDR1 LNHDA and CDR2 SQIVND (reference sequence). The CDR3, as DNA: TGTGCCAGTAGTGGGCAACGAGTGAGGGGGCACCCAGATACGCAGTATTTT. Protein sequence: CASSGQRVRGHPDTQYF.

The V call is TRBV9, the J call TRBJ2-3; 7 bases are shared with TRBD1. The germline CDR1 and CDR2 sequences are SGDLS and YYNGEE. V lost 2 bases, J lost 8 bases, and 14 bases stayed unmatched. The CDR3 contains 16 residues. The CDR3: CASSVTGQIPPVTQYF. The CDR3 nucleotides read TGTGCCAGCAGCGTTACGGGACAGATTCCGCCGGTTACGCAGTATTTT.

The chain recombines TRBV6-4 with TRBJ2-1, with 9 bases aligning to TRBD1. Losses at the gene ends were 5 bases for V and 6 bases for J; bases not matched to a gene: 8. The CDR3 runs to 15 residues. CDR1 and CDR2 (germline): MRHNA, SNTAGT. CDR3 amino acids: CASSPGDRVANEQFF. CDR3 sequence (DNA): TGTGCCAGCAGTCCAGGGGACAGGGTGGCCAATGAGCAGTTCTTC.

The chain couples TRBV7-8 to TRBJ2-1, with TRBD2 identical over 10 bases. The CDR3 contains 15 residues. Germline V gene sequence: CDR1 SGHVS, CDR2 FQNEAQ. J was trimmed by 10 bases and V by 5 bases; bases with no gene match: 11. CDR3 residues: CASSPQRGGGTEQFF. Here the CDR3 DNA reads TGTGCCAGCAGCCCTCAGCGGGGGGGTGGGACGGAGCAGTTCTTC.

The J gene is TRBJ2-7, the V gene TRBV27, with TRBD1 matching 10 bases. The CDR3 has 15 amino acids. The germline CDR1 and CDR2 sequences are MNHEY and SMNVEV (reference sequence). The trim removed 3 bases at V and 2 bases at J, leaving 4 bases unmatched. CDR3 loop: CASSFSGTGAYEQYF. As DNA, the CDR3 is TGTGCCAGCAGTTTCTCCGGGACAGGGGCCTACGAGCAGTACTTC.

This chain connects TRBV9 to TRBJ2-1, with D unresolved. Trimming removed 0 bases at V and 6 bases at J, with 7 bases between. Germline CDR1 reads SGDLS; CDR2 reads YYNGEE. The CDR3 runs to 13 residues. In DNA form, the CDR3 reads TGTGCCAGCAGCGTAGGGGCACGCAATGAGCAGTTCTTC. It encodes CASSVGARNEQFF.

CDR3 amino acids: CSVEDSGFTDTQYF. The CDR3 DNA follows: TGCAGCGTTGAGGACTCGGGCTTCACAGATACGCAGTATTTT. J is TRBJ2-3 and V is TRBV29-1; maybe TRBD2 (5 bases). Germline V gene lookup returns CDR1 SQVTM and CDR2 ANQGSEA. V was cut by 3 bases and J by 2 bases, with 12 bases left in between. The CDR3 sequence is 14 residues long.

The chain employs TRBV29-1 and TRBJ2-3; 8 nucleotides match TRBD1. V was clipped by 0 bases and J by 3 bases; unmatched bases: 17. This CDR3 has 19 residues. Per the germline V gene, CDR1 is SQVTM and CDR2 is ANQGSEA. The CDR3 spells CSVEDLIEESGGRTDTQYF. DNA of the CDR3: TGCAGCGTTGAAGATCTTATAGAAGAGTCAGGGGGCAGGACAGATACGCAGTATTTT.

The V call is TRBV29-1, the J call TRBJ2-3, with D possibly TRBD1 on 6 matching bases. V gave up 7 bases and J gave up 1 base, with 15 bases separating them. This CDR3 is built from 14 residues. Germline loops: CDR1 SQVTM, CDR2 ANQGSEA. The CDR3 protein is CSGGTEGGTDTQYF. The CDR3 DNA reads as TGCAGCGGCGGAACTGAGGGGGGCACAGATACGCAGTATTTT.

As DNA, the CDR3 is TGTGCCAGCAGTTGGGGGGAGAGTGCGGAAAAACTGTTTTTT. Protein: CASSWGESAEKLFF. The rearrangement joins TRBV6-5 to TRBJ1-4, with D perhaps TRBD1 (5 bases). CDR1 MNHEY and CDR2 SVGAGI come from the germline V gene. The CDR3 runs 14 residues. The V end was cut by 4 bases, the J end by 8 bases, with 14 bases between.

CDR3 sequence reads: CASSIPGGTEAFF. The CDR3 nucleotides are TGTGCCAGTAGTATTCCGGGGGGCACTGAAGCTTTCTTT. The chain has TRBV19 and TRBJ1-1, with a possible D match to TRBD1 (5 bases). Germline values: CDR1 LNHDA, CDR2 SQIVND (reference sequence). This CDR3 comprises 13 residues. V lost 3 bases to trimming and J lost 4 bases, with 9 bases between them.